These 22 T cell receptor beta chains were all obtained from the same sample, sequenced in a study of shared clonotypes between healthy human individuals. The protocol was immunoSEQ multiplex PCR, while the TCRdb copy is restricted to in-frame clones and leaves out a portion. This sample has millions of clones; around 94% occur once, and the top ten carry under 0.15%. Specimen: naive CD4+ T cells sorted from blood. Subset given: CD45RA+ positively selected. These receptors all stem from a man between 18 and 29 years old in good health.

The CDR3 region has the DNA TGTGCCACCAGCAGAGAAGAACGGGCCACCTACGAGCAGTACTTC. Amino acids: CATSREERATYEQYF. This chain joins TRBV15 and TRBJ2-7; D gene uncertain. The CDR3 consists of 15 residues. Germline V lookup: CDR1 LNHNV, CDR2 YYDKDF (reference sequence). Trimming took off 0 bases at V and 2 bases at J, with 11 bases between the two ends. Using reference TRBV15 and TRBJ2-7 for the parts outside the CDR3, the full variable domain is DAMVIQNPRYQVTQFGKPVTLSCSQTLNHNVMYWYQQKSSQAPKLLFHYYDKDFNNEADTPDNFQSRRPNTSFCFLDIRSPGLGDTAMYLCATSREERATYEQYFGPGTRLTVT.

The chain uses TRBV6-1 and TRBJ1-5, with TRBD1 as a possible D gene (6 bases). CDR1 and CDR2 from the germline V gene are MNHNS and SASEGT. Trimming removed 6 bases at V and 1 base at J, with 13 bases between. This CDR3 spans 15 amino acids. Here the CDR3 reads CASRGTRGSNQPQHF. The CDR3 DNA sequence: TGTGCCAGCAGGGGGACGAGGGGGAGCAATCAGCCCCAGCATTTT.

The chain links TRBV7-9 to TRBJ2-3; D is unclear. The CDR3 runs 13 residues. Looked up from germline, CDR1 is SEHNR and CDR2 is FQNEAQ (reference sequence). V shed 3 bases and J shed 1 base, with 5 bases lying between them. CDR3 in DNA: TGTGCCAGCAGCTTTGTAGGCACAGATACGCAGTATTTT. This gives the protein CASSFVGTDTQYF.

This chain uses TRBV7-9 with TRBJ2-5; D is unresolved. The germline gives CDR1 SEHNR, CDR2 FQNEAQ (reference sequence). Trimming took off 1 base at V and 3 bases at J, with 9 bases between the two ends. The CDR3 consists of 14 residues. CDR3 sequence (DNA): TGTGCCAGCAGCTTAGAGGTCAAAAAAGAGACCCAGTACTTC. Its translation: CASSLEVKKETQYF.

The gene calls are TRBV6-5 and TRBJ2-5; TRBD1 aligns across 12 bases. V was pared by 5 bases and J by 6 bases, with 4 bases of the junction left unmatched. Germline V CDR1 and CDR2: MNHEY, SVGAGI. The CDR3 extends over 14 amino acids. This CDR3 is CASSGTGGGKTQYF. As DNA, the CDR3 is TGTGCCAGCAGTGGGACAGGGGGCGGAAAGACCCAGTACTTC.

The chain recombines TRBV27 with TRBJ1-5, with a possible D match to TRBD1 (6 bases). There are 13 residues in the CDR3. CDR1 is MNHEY and CDR2 is SMNVEV in the germline V gene (reference sequence). Deletions cut 5 bases from V and 4 bases from J, with 9 bases between. The CDR3 nucleotides are TGTGCCAGCAGTGTCGACAGGAATCAGCCCCAGCATTTT. Its protein is CASSVDRNQPQHF.

Note on this clone: The germline gene is not matched at one end of the junction; a read error may be the cause. The genes are TRBV7-7 and TRBJ2-5; no reliable D call. CDR1 SSHAT and CDR2 FNYEAQ come from the germline V gene (reference sequence). The CDR3 spans 13 residues. CDR3 sequence: CASSLSSSETQYF. CDR3 nucleotides: TGTGCTAGCAGCTTATCGAGCTCGGAGACCCAGTACTTC. Full variable domain (rest looked up from reference TRBV7-7 and TRBJ2-5): GAGVSQSPRYKVTKRGQDVTLRCDPISSHATLYWYQQALGQGPEFLTYFNYEAQPDKSGLPSDRFSAERPEGSISTLTIQRTEQRDSAMYRCASSLSSSETQYFGPGTRLLVL.

The V gene is TRBV27, the J gene TRBJ1-5; maybe TRBD1 (5 bases). Trimming cost V 8 bases and J 2 bases, with 25 bases left between them. The CDR3 contains 18 residues. Germline CDR1 is MNHEY and CDR2 is SMNVEV (reference sequence). CDR3 nucleotide sequence: TGTGCCAGCGGAAAGGGGAACCTATATGCGGGCGGCAATCAGCCCCAGCATTTT. Translated: CASGKGNLYAGGNQPQHF.

Comments on this clone: A junction boundary mismatches the germline segment, possibly from a read error. The genes are TRBV5-1 and TRBJ1-6; D is unclear. This CDR3 has 15 amino acids. Germline CDR1 and CDR2: SGHRS and YFSETQ. The CDR3 region is CASRLDGFYNSPLHF. The CDR3 DNA follows: TGCGCCAGCAGGTTGGACGGTTTCTATAATTCACCCCTCCACTTT.

The CDR3: CASTRGQDEKLFF. The CDR3 nucleotides are TGCGCCAGCACCAGGGGGCAGGATGAAAAACTGTTTTTT. The rearrangement uses TRBV5-1 and TRBJ1-4; 8 bases map to TRBD1. The length of the CDR3 is 13 residues. Germline CDR1 reads SGHRS; CDR2 reads YFSETQ. Losses at the gene ends were 6 bases for V and 6 bases for J; bases not matched to a gene: 4.

The V and J genes are TRBV19 and TRBJ1-3, with D uncertain. V dropped 7 bases and J dropped 0 bases, with 19 bases sitting between them. CDR1 is LNHDA and CDR2 is SQIVND in the germline V gene (reference sequence). This CDR3 region has 17 residues. CDR3 nucleotides: TGTGCCAGTAACTTCGTTCGAGACACGAGCTCTGGAAACACCATATATTTT. It yields the protein CASNFVRDTSSGNTIYF.

The chain employs TRBV6-5 and TRBJ1-4; TRBD1 agrees at 12 bases. J gave up 6 bases and V 5 bases, and 4 bases lay outside the gene matches. The CDR3 is 15 amino acids. Germline V CDR1 and CDR2: MNHEY, SVGAGI. The chain's CDR3 is CASSPGTGGDEKLFF. The CDR3 DNA sequence: TGTGCCAGCAGTCCCGGGACAGGGGGCGATGAAAAACTGTTTTTT.

This clone was detected a few times. V usage is TRBV7-9 and J usage is TRBJ1-2, with 8 bases aligning to TRBD1. Losses at the gene ends were 6 bases for V and 6 bases for J; bases not matched to a gene: 12. The CDR3 has 15 residues. Per the germline V gene, CDR1 is SEHNR and CDR2 is FQNEAQ (reference sequence). For the CDR3, the DNA is TGTGCCAGCAGTAACGGACAGGGAAATTCGCATGGCTACACCTTC. Translated: CASSNGQGNSHGYTF. The whole variable domain, remainder taken from reference TRBV7-9 and TRBJ1-2, is DTGVSQNPRHKITKRGQNVTFRCDPISEHNRLYWYRQTLGQGPEFLTYFQNEAQLEKSRLLSDRFSAERPKGSFSTLEIQRTEQGDSAMYLCASSNGQGNSHGYTFGSGTRLTVV.

This clone came up a few times. At the DNA level, this CDR3 is encoded by other sequences in the same sample as well. The chain links TRBV6-5 to TRBJ1-2, with 7 bases matching TRBD1. The CDR3 length is 14 residues. Germline V gene data show CDR1 as MNHEY and CDR2 as SVGAGI. V was pared by 0 bases and J by 2 bases, with 0 bases of the junction left unmatched. CDR3 in DNA: TGTGCCAGCAGTTACTCGACAGGGAACTATGGCTACACCTTC. Its protein is CASSYSTGNYGYTF.

The V call is TRBV19, the J call TRBJ1-6, with TRBD1 matching over 7 bases. Germline V gene lookup returns CDR1 LNHDA and CDR2 SQIVND (reference sequence). With 7 bases clipped from V and 8 bases from J, the junction kept 8 bases outside the gene matches. The CDR3 covers 14 residues. In DNA, the CDR3 is TGTGCCAGTACTACTACAGGGGTGGATTCACCCCTCCACTTT. Translation gives CASTTTGVDSPLHF.

The chain uses TRBV6-6 and TRBJ1-1; D gene uncertain. The CDR3 loop spans 13 amino acids. Between the trimmed V and J ends, which lost 6 bases and 2 bases, there was a span of 10 bases. Looked up from germline, CDR1 is MNHNY and CDR2 is SVGAGI (reference sequence). CDR3 protein: CASSSGRNTEAFF. The DNA of the CDR3 is TGTGCCAGCAGCAGCGGACGAAACACTGAAGCTTTCTTT.

The rearrangement links TRBV10-3 to TRBJ2-5, with TRBD1 as a possible D gene (6 bases). Trimming took 6 bases from V and 4 from J, leaving 18 bases between them. The length of the CDR3 is 15 residues. Germline V gene data show CDR1 as ENHRY and CDR2 as SYGVKD. For the CDR3, the DNA is TGTGCCATCAGCGAGAACACTAGGGGGAGAGAGACCCAGTACTTC. Protein sequence: CAISENTRGRETQYF.

This chain uses TRBV5-1 with TRBJ1-4; 7 bases match TRBD1. This CDR3 contains 14 residues. Trimming at V came to 2 bases and at J to 5 bases, leaving 3 bases not matched to a gene. CDR1 and CDR2 from the germline V gene are SGHRS and YFSETQ. The CDR3 spells CASSFGTVNEKLFF. For the CDR3, the DNA is TGCGCCAGCAGCTTCGGGACAGTCAATGAAAAACTGTTTTTT.

The CDR3 nucleotides are TGTGCCAGCTCACCAGGGGACTCTGGAAACACCATATATTTT. Residues: CASSPGDSGNTIYF. The chain couples TRBV18 to TRBJ1-3, with D uncertain. The germline V gene has CDR1 KGHSH and CDR2 LQKENI. The germline V and J ends were trimmed by 2 bases and 0 bases, with 5 bases remaining between them. The CDR3 runs 14 residues.

This sequence joins TRBV4-1 and TRBJ2-7; D is unresolved. The germline gives CDR1 MGHRA, CDR2 YSYEKL. This CDR3 is 15 amino acids long. V was shortened by 1 base and J by 4 bases, with 14 bases between the two germline ends. CDR3 in amino acids: CASSQAVVKGYEQYF. The DNA for the CDR3 is TGCGCCAGCAGCCAAGCAGTGGTGAAAGGGTACGAGCAGTACTTC.

V and J are TRBV10-3 and TRBJ2-5; TRBD1 matches 8 bases. Per the germline V gene, CDR1 is ENHRY and CDR2 is SYGVKD. The CDR3 loop spans 15 amino acids. V was pared by 0 bases and J by 6 bases, with 6 bases of the junction left unmatched. In DNA form, the CDR3 reads TGTGCCATCAGTGAGTCGGCCACAGGGGGGAAGACCCAGTACTTC. Encoded protein: CAISESATGGKTQYF.

The chain carries TRBV7-2 and TRBJ1-5; no clear D. CDR3 size: 17 residues. With 4 bases removed from V and 3 bases from J, the gap between germline ends came to 19 bases. Germline CDR1 SGHTA, CDR2 FQGNSA. The CDR3 bases are TGTGCCAGCAGCTCGGTATACTTAGGACGGCTCAATCAGCCCCAGCATTTT. It is translated as CASSSVYLGRLNQPQHF.